What follows describes a single T cell receptor beta chain. Which antigen it targets is not known. No base quality values were provided; no much bigger clone lies one nucleotide off. This entry is derived from a study of CD8 T cells in ankylosing spondylitis (dated by TCRdb to about 2017). Regarding the complete study: T cell receptor beta repertoires were profiled in healthy donors and ankylosing spondylitis patients so that disease-linked TCR variants could be found. Peripheral blood was sampled, and synovial fluid was additionally collected from ankylosing spondylitis patients. In total, the full study cohort was made up of approximately 99 healthy donors and 25 ankylosing spondylitis patients.

Study-level results and caveats: Some of the motif variants had been reported before in the synovial fluid and blood of reactive arthritis patients, a finding that suggests common disease-initiation mechanisms. A TCR beta motif of about eight highly homologous amino acid variants appeared characteristic of blood from ankylosing spondylitis patients. Significant enrichment of the disease-linked clones was reported in matched synovial fluid samples from ankylosing spondylitis patients. In peripheral blood, the disease-linked clones were found at relatively low frequencies and had a CD8+ phenotype.

Sequenced on an Illumina HiSeq 2500. TCR beta libraries were prepared by quantitative 5'-RACE with molecular barcodes. Concerning the study's data processing: Disease-linked TCR variants were identified with a new computational method built on a probabilistic model of VDJ rearrangement. TCRdb reanalyzed the raw reads on its own, using fastp at Q25 for trimming and MiXCR for clone calling, and kept in-frame beta chains. Every entry covers one CDR3 protein and lists the most common genes and DNA from its rows. Clone size and V and J calls follow TCRdb, not the original study. The sample table lists 300,000 to 350,000 distinct CDR3 sequences, less than 25% of them with a count of one. Of the sample, about 3.5% is held by the ten largest clones. CDR1 SGDLS and CDR2 YYNGEE are derived from the germline V gene. V lost 4 bases and J lost 8 bases, and the count of bases not matched to a germline gene is 11. CDR3 length: 15 amino acids, cysteine to phenylalanine. The only DNA kept is the CDR3, 45 bases in frame from the first base.

This TCR was sampled from a female donor with ankylosing spondylitis or in good health (not recorded which). Here the chain combines TRBV9 and TRBJ2-1, and 8 junction bases match TRBD2. The material sequenced was blood, either unsorted or a sorted T cell fraction (not recorded which). The sequence in DNA is TGTGCCAGCAGCCCTCGGGGTAGCGGGACCTATGAGCAGTTCTTC. It translates as CASSPRGSGTYEQFF.